The 26 T cell receptor beta chains listed next were all sequenced from one sample in a study of cytomegalovirus exposure and HLA in healthy donors. The primer mix had 60 Vbeta and 13 Jbeta primers. TCRdb's copy holds only in-frame clones and misses some; the assay was immunoSEQ multiplex PCR. The table lists approximately 43,000 clones, with less than 2% in the top ten. The specimen was PBMCs. These receptors originate from a woman aged 25 to 39 in good health and CMV-seronegative.

The chain recombines TRBV11-3 with TRBJ2-7; perhaps TRBD1 as D (6 bases). The CDR3 totals 14 residues. Trimming took 1 base from V and 1 from J, leaving 8 bases between them. From germline, CDR1 is SGHNT and CDR2 YENEEA. CDR3 loop: CASSLVGTSYEQYF. CDR3 nucleotide sequence: TGTGCCAGCAGCTTAGTAGGGACATCCTACGAGCAGTACTTC.

CDR3 in amino acids: CASSPGSPGGNQPQHF. DNA for the CDR3: TGTGCCAGCTCCCCGGGTTCACCGGGAGGCAATCAGCCCCAGCATTTT. The V gene is TRBV18, the J gene TRBJ1-5; D unresolved. The CDR3 spans 16 residues. Germline CDR1 and CDR2: KGHSH and LQKENI. The V end was cut by 6 bases, the J end by 2 bases, with 17 bases between. Based on the CDR3 plus reference TRBV18 and TRBJ1-5, the full variable domain is NAGVMQNPRHLVRRRGQEARLRCSPMKGHSHVYWYRQLPEEGLKFMVYLQKENIIDESGMPKERFSAEFPKEGPSILRIQQVVRGDSAAYFCASSPGSPGGNQPQHFGDGTRLSIL.

The chain joins TRBV6-6 to TRBJ1-2; D is perhaps TRBD1 (6 bases). CDR1 is MNHNY and CDR2 is SVGAGI in the germline V gene (reference sequence). Trimming stripped 4 bases from V and 0 bases from J, with 12 bases between. The CDR3 is made up of 15 amino acids. This CDR3 is CASSLRDTTNYGYTF. CDR3 bases: TGTGCCAGCAGTTTAAGGGACACTACTAACTATGGCTACACCTTC.

The chain has TRBV5-1 and TRBJ2-3; 10 positions agree with TRBD2. The CDR3 consists of 18 residues. The germline V gene has CDR1 SGHRS and CDR2 YFSETQ. Trimming removed 3 bases from V and 2 bases from J; junction bases left unmatched: 12. CDR3 DNA sequence: TGCGCCAGCAGCTCTTCACTAATAGCGGGAGGAGTCACAGATACGCAGTATTTT. Its protein product is CASSSSLIAGGVTDTQYF.

This chain connects TRBV9 to TRBJ2-5; 7 nucleotides match TRBD1. This CDR3 region has 14 residues. Germline assignment: CDR1 SGDLS and CDR2 YYNGEE. Trimming removed 4 bases from V and 3 bases from J; junction bases left unmatched: 6. The CDR3 DNA sequence: TGTGCCAGCAGCCGTAAGGGACAGAAAGAGACCCAGTACTTC. Encoded protein: CASSRKGQKETQYF.

The chain joins TRBV19 to TRBJ1-4; possible D gene TRBD1, 5 bases. The CDR3 is 15 residues long. V gave up 5 bases and J gave up 6 bases, with 16 bases separating them. CDR1 and CDR2 from the germline V gene are LNHDA and SQIVND (reference sequence). The CDR3 loop is CASSLTGRGYEKLFF. The CDR3 DNA follows: TGTGCCAGTAGTCTTACGGGGAGGGGTTATGAAAAACTGTTTTTT.

The chain joins TRBV18 to TRBJ1-2, with D possibly being TRBD1 (5 bases). Deletions cut 0 bases from V and 0 bases from J, with 11 bases between. The CDR3 runs to 16 residues. CDR1 and CDR2 from the germline V gene are KGHSH and LQKENI. CDR3 region: CASSPPQALSNYGYTF. In nucleotides, the CDR3 is TGTGCCAGCTCACCACCACAGGCACTTTCTAACTATGGCTACACCTTC. Using reference TRBV18 and TRBJ1-2 for the parts outside the CDR3, the full variable domain is NAGVMQNPRHLVRRRGQEARLRCSPMKGHSHVYWYRQLPEEGLKFMVYLQKENIIDESGMPKERFSAEFPKEGPSILRIQQVVRGDSAAYFCASSPPQALSNYGYTFGSGTRLTVV.

V and J are TRBV7-2 and TRBJ2-1; 11 bases match TRBD2. CDR3 length equals 14 residues. CDR1 is SGHTA, CDR2 FQGNSA, per germline. The trim removed 5 bases at V and 6 bases at J, leaving 3 bases unmatched. As DNA, the CDR3 is TGTGCCAGCAGCCCAGGACTAGCGGGCAATGAGCAGTTCTTC. Encoded protein: CASSPGLAGNEQFF.

The V and J genes are TRBV4-2 and TRBJ1-2, with 8 bases fitting TRBD1. Trimming cost V 4 bases and J 0 bases; bases outside gene matches: 10. CDR3 length equals 17 residues. Germline lookup yields CDR1 LGHNA and CDR2 YNFKEQ. CDR3 DNA: TGTGCCAGCAGCCCTACAGGGGGAGGGAGCTCTAACTATGGCTACACCTTC. Its translation is CASSPTGGGSSNYGYTF.

V usage is TRBV27 and J usage is TRBJ1-2; 7 nucleotides align to TRBD1. CDR3 length: 15 amino acids. The germline V gene has CDR1 MNHEY and CDR2 SMNVEV (reference sequence). J lost 0 bases, V lost 5 bases, and 6 bases had no gene match. The CDR3 loop is CASSLTGTANYGYTF. The CDR3 bases are TGTGCCAGCAGTCTGACAGGGACGGCTAACTATGGCTACACCTTC.

This chain connects TRBV6-5 to TRBJ2-3; 7 bases are shared with TRBD1. This CDR3 contains 15 residues. With 3 bases clipped from V and 2 bases from J, the junction kept 5 bases outside the gene matches. The germline gives CDR1 MNHEY, CDR2 SVGAGI. DNA for the CDR3: TGTGCCAGCAGTTATGGGACAGAACCCACAGATACGCAGTATTTT. It encodes CASSYGTEPTDTQYF.

The CDR3 loop reads CASSVGRGGRKETQYF. As DNA, the CDR3 is TGTGCCAGCAGCGTAGGAAGGGGGGGCCGAAAAGAGACCCAGTACTTC. V is TRBV9 and J is TRBJ2-5, with D tentatively TRBD2 (7 bases). V was clipped by 0 bases and J by 3 bases, with 15 bases between them. The V gene's germline CDR1 is SGDLS and CDR2 YYNGEE. The CDR3 is 16 residues long.

The J gene is TRBJ2-5, the V gene TRBV19, with TRBD1 matching 11 bases. The V segment lost 5 bases and the J segment 1 base; nucleotides outside the gene matches: 6. The CDR3 sequence is 16 residues long. Germline CDR1 LNHDA, CDR2 SQIVND (reference sequence). CDR3 coding DNA: TGTGCCAGTAGTGATGGGACAGGGGGTTTCCAAGAGACCCAGTACTTC. Its protein product is CASSDGTGGFQETQYF.

The CDR3 here is CASSPRDTNTGELFF. The CDR3 DNA reads as TGCGCCAGCAGCCCCAGGGACACGAACACCGGGGAGCTGTTTTTT. J is TRBJ2-2 and V is TRBV5-1, with a weak D call TRBD1 (6 bases). The CDR3 loop spans 15 amino acids. CDR1 SGHRS and CDR2 YFSETQ come from the germline V gene. The germline V and J ends were trimmed by 4 bases and 0 bases, with 10 bases remaining between them. The full variable domain, rest sourced from reference TRBV5-1 and TRBJ2-2, is KAGVTQTPRYLIKTRGQQVTLSCSPISGHRSVSWYQQTPGQGLQFLFEYFSETQRNKGNFPGRFSGRQFSNSRSEMNVSTLELGDSALYLCASSPRDTNTGELFFGEGSRLTVL.

This chain's CDR3 is CASSQFATNEKLFF. The CDR3 coding sequence is TGTGCCAGCAGTCAGTTCGCAACTAATGAAAAACTGTTTTTT. The V and J genes are TRBV6-5 and TRBJ1-4; D is unresolved. CDR3 length equals 14 residues. The V gene's germline CDR1 is MNHEY and CDR2 SVGAGI. V lost 5 bases and J 0 bases, leaving 7 bases between the germline ends.

This chain joins TRBV30 and TRBJ1-4; D is uncertain. Trimming left V 8 bases short and J 0 bases short, with 10 bases between. The CDR3 extends over 13 amino acids. Germline assignment: CDR1 GTSNPN and CDR2 SVGIG (reference sequence). Here the CDR3 reads CAVAAATNEKLFF. Here the CDR3 DNA reads TGTGCCGTAGCTGCCGCAACTAATGAAAAACTGTTTTTT.

CDR3 residues: CASSQVTGNYGYTF. Written as DNA, the CDR3 is TGTGCCAGCAGCCAAGTGACAGGGAACTATGGCTACACCTTC. The genes are TRBV4-2 and TRBJ1-2; 7 bases are a match to TRBD1. Germline trimming cut 1 base from V and 2 bases from J; bases unmatched to any gene: 1. The length of the CDR3 is 14 residues. The germline V gene has CDR1 LGHNA and CDR2 YNFKEQ.

Here the CDR3 reads CASSGQGKAFF. CDR3 bases: TGTGCCAGCAGTGGACAGGGTAAGGCTTTCTTT. The chain is built from TRBV7-9 and TRBJ1-1; TRBD1 matches 8 bases. The germline V gene has CDR1 SEHNR and CDR2 FQNEAQ (reference sequence). This CDR3 has 11 residues. The trim removed 6 bases at V and 11 bases at J, leaving 5 bases unmatched.

The chain couples TRBV6-6 to TRBJ2-7; TRBD2 matches 10 bases. After removal of 7 bases from V and 4 bases from J, the junction contained 10 bases not matched to a gene. CDR1 MNHNY and CDR2 SVGAGI come from the germline V gene (reference sequence). There are 15 residues in the CDR3. The CDR3: CASTFDSGRAYEQYF. CDR3 DNA sequence: TGTGCCAGCACCTTCGACAGCGGGAGGGCTTACGAGCAGTACTTC.

This sequence joins TRBV6-5 and TRBJ2-7, with D possibly matching TRBD1 (6 bases). CDR3 size: 14 residues. Germline loops: CDR1 MNHEY, CDR2 SVGAGI. V lost 6 bases and J lost 0, with 12 bases in between. The CDR3 spells CASRDSFLSYEQYF. The DNA for the CDR3 is TGTGCCAGCAGGGACAGCTTTCTCTCCTACGAGCAGTACTTC.

CDR3 bases: TGTGCCAGCTCCCGATATGGACCACAGGGAGAGAACAATCAGCCCCAGCATTTT. The encoded protein is CASSRYGPQGENNQPQHF. This chain links TRBV18 with TRBJ1-5; D may be TRBD1 (6 bases). There are 18 residues in the CDR3. Germline values: CDR1 KGHSH, CDR2 LQKENI. Trimming took off 6 bases at V and 3 bases at J, with 24 bases between the two ends.

The chain joins TRBV4-3 to TRBJ2-6; 8 bases match TRBD1. The CDR3 covers 19 residues. CDR1 is LGHNA, CDR2 YSLEER, per germline. The junction had 10 bases not matched to a gene; V was cut back by 1 base and J by 2 bases. The DNA for the CDR3 is TGCGCCAGCAGCCAAGGGACAGGGTCTCCCCTTCCTGGGGCCAACGTCCTGACTTTC. As protein: CASSQGTGSPLPGANVLTF.

The chain links TRBV27 to TRBJ1-5; 9 bases line up with TRBD1. There are 16 residues in the CDR3. The germline V gene has CDR1 MNHEY and CDR2 SMNVEV (reference sequence). V was pared by 2 bases and J by 7 bases, with 9 bases of the junction left unmatched. CDR3 protein: CASSLVADRGGQPQHF. CDR3 in DNA: TGTGCCAGCAGTTTAGTTGCGGACAGGGGAGGACAGCCCCAGCATTTT.

The gene calls are TRBV25-1 and TRBJ1-1, with TRBD1 matching 11 bases. The CDR3 has 16 amino acids. The trim removed 7 bases at V and 1 base at J, leaving 8 bases unmatched. CDR1 is MGHDK, CDR2 SYGVNS, per germline. The CDR3 reads CASTRTGGRGNTEAFF. CDR3 DNA: TGTGCCAGCACTAGGACAGGGGGCAGAGGGAACACTGAAGCTTTCTTT.

This sequence joins TRBV7-2 and TRBJ1-2, with D perhaps TRBD1 (5 bases). Germline assignment: CDR1 SGHTA and CDR2 FQGNSA. V lost 5 bases and J lost 5, with 12 bases in between. This CDR3 region has 13 residues. This CDR3 is CASSQGIGYGYTF. CDR3 nucleotide sequence: TGTGCCAGCAGCCAGGGAATAGGATATGGCTACACCTTC. The entire variable domain, with the rest obtained from reference TRBV7-2 and TRBJ1-2, is as follows: GAGVSQSPSNKVTEKGKDVELRCDPISGHTALYWYRQSLGQGLEFLIYFQGNSAPDKSGLPSDRFSAERTGGSVSTLTIQRTQQEDSAVYLCASSQGIGYGYTFGSGTRLTVV.

This chain links TRBV29-1 with TRBJ2-7, with D possibly TRBD1 on 6 matching bases. Looked up from germline, CDR1 is SQVTM and CDR2 is ANQGSEA. V lost 0 bases to trimming and J lost 5 bases, with 14 bases between them. The CDR3 is made up of 14 amino acids. The CDR3 DNA sequence: TGCAGCGTTGAAGATATTAGGGGGTCCCACGAGCAGTACTTC. It is translated as CSVEDIRGSHEQYF.